The 27 T cell receptor beta chains below come from one sample, sequenced in a study of CXCR3-negative and CXCR3-positive naive CD8 T cells. Whole-study findings and limits: Greater hydrophobicity was found in TRB CDR3s of CXCR3-positive naive cells than of CXCR3-negative naive cells.

With UMI labels, 5' RACE was used to prepare the TRB cDNA libraries. TCRdb reprocessed the 5' RACE reads, with one entry per CDR3 protein and no DNA. Its table records some 100,000 distinct CDR3 sequences. Their recognized antigens are unknown. The sequencing sample was made of naive CXCR3+ CD8+ T cells from blood. Subset defined: CD45RO-CCR7+CD27+CD95- naive CD8+ T cells expressing CXCR3 (TNR3+). The source is a human donor in good health. Some clones in this sample may be carry-over from other donors' samples.

The V call is TRBV3-1, the J call TRBJ2-5; TCRdb designates TRBD1, a call that cannot be tested without DNA. The CDR3 is 15 residues long. Germline V gene sequence: CDR1 LGHDT, CDR2 YNNKEL (reference sequence). The CDR3 sequence: CASSLPTGTQETQYF.

The gene calls are TRBV5-5 and TRBJ2-7; the TRBD1 assignment by TCRdb is unverifiable without DNA. Per germline, CDR1 SGHKS and CDR2 YYEKEE (reference sequence). This CDR3 has 16 residues. The CDR3 sequence: CASSLVGGMFPNEQYF.

The chain recombines TRBV7-2 with TRBJ2-6; TCRdb calls TRBD2, which cannot be checked without DNA. The CDR3 consists of 17 residues. Germline-derived CDR1 and CDR2 are SGHTA and FQGNSA. CDR3: CASSLDYRVSGANVLTF.

This rearrangement joins TRBV11-2 to TRBJ1-1. Looked up from germline, CDR1 is SGHAT and CDR2 is FQNNGV. CDR3 size: 12 residues. The CDR3 here is CASSSAGGDSFF.

The chain recombines TRBV5-1 with TRBJ2-3; TCRdb selects TRBD2, and the lack of DNA leaves this call unchecked. CDR1 is SGHRS, CDR2 YFSETQ, per germline. The CDR3 sequence is 14 residues long. CDR3: CASKGLSGTDTQYF. Full variable domain (missing parts from reference TRBV5-1 and TRBJ2-3): KAGVTQTPRYLIKTRGQQVTLSCSPISGHRSVSWYQQTPGQGLQFLFEYFSETQRNKGNFPGRFSGRQFSNSRSEMNVSTLELGDSALYLCASKGLSGTDTQYFGPGTRLTVL.

The chain employs TRBV18 and TRBJ2-1; TCRdb reports TRBD2, a call that lacks DNA to check it against. Germline assignment: CDR1 KGHSH and CDR2 LQKENI. This CDR3 spans 16 amino acids. The CDR3 spells CASSPSGTSGYNEQFF. The full variable domain, rest sourced from reference TRBV18 and TRBJ2-1, is NAGVMQNPRHLVRRRGQEARLRCSPMKGHSHVYWYRQLPEEGLKFMVYLQKENIIDESGMPKERFSAEFPKEGPSILRIQQVVRGDSAAYFCASSPSGTSGYNEQFFGPGTRLTVL.

The CDR3 loop is CASSSPMWGELFF. The chain employs TRBV7-2 and TRBJ2-2. The CDR3 runs to 13 residues. Germline CDR1 SGHTA, CDR2 FQGNSA. The full variable domain, its missing parts supplied by reference TRBV7-2 and TRBJ2-2, is GAGVSQSPSNKVTEKGKDVELRCDPISGHTALYWYRQSLGQGLEFLIYFQGNSAPDKSGLPSDRFSAERTGGSVSTLTIQRTQQEDSAVYLCASSSPMWGELFFGEGSRLTVL.

The chain is built from TRBV28 and TRBJ1-2; TCRdb gives TRBD1 as the D gene, but with no DNA this cannot be confirmed. This CDR3 region has 13 residues. Germline loops: CDR1 MDHEN, CDR2 SYDVKM. This chain's CDR3 is CASSAGFSYGYTF.

V gene TRBV9 combines with J gene TRBJ1-2; TCRdb reports TRBD1, a call that lacks DNA to check it against. Germline V gives CDR1 SGDLS, CDR2 YYNGEE. This CDR3 contains 11 residues. The CDR3 spells CASSTGYGYTF.

The CDR3 is CASSRGFGPGYGHTF. V is TRBV14 and J is TRBJ1-2; TCRdb gives TRBD1 as the D gene, but with no DNA this cannot be confirmed. The germline gives CDR1 SGHDN, CDR2 FVKESK. The CDR3 consists of 15 residues.

The chain uses TRBV27 and TRBJ2-7; TCRdb reports TRBD2, a call that lacks DNA to check it against. The germline V gene has CDR1 MNHEY and CDR2 SMNVEV (reference sequence). The CDR3 has 15 amino acids. CDR3 amino acids: CASKGGQGDLYEQYF.

The chain combines TRBV10-3 with TRBJ2-3; lacking DNA, the TRBD1 call made by TCRdb goes unchecked. Germline V CDR1 and CDR2: ENHRY, SYGVKD. The CDR3 sequence is 15 residues long. The CDR3 here is CAISAPGAATDTQYF.

J is TRBJ1-5 and V is TRBV28. Germline lookup yields CDR1 MDHEN and CDR2 SYDVKM. The CDR3 runs 13 residues. Here the CDR3 reads CASSFRSNQPQHF. The entire variable domain, with the rest obtained from reference TRBV28 and TRBJ1-5, is as follows: DVKVTQSSRYLVKRTGEKVFLECVQDMDHENMFWYRQDPGLGLRLIYFSYDVKMKEKGDIPEGYSVSREKKERFSLILESASTNQTSMYLCASSFRSNQPQHFGDGTRLSIL.

The V gene is TRBV28, the J gene TRBJ1-5. Per the germline V gene, CDR1 is MDHEN and CDR2 is SYDVKM. The CDR3 spans 14 residues. CDR3 amino acids: CASQGWLDNQPQHF.

The chain has TRBV7-9 and TRBJ2-2. Germline CDR1 and CDR2: SEHNR and FQNEAQ (reference sequence). CDR3 size: 14 residues. The CDR3 spells CASSLAPSTGELFF.

The J gene is TRBJ1-3, the V gene TRBV12-3 or TRBV12-4; TCRdb reports TRBD1, a call that lacks DNA to check it against. The length of the CDR3 is 14 residues. The CDR3: CASNVPYSGNTIYF.

This chain uses TRBV4-3 with TRBJ1-1; TCRdb's D call of TRBD1 is untestable without DNA. In germline, CDR1 is LGHNA, CDR2 YSLEER. The CDR3 consists of 13 residues. The CDR3 is CASSQDGGREAFF.

J is TRBJ1-1 and V is TRBV29-1; the D call from TCRdb, TRBD1, cannot be confirmed without DNA. This CDR3 region has 13 residues. Germline CDR1 reads SQVTM; CDR2 reads ANQGSEA. CDR3 in amino acids: CSVWGEMNTEAFF.

The chain couples TRBV5-1 to TRBJ1-5. Looked up from germline, CDR1 is SGHRS and CDR2 is YFSETQ. CDR3 length: 13 amino acids. The CDR3 is CASSDYSGGTQHF.

The V gene is TRBV12-3 or TRBV12-4, the J gene TRBJ2-7; the TCRdb call, TRBD1, lacks DNA for checking. The CDR3 has 15 residues. The CDR3 sequence is CASSPSGTGEFEQYF.

The rearrangement links TRBV2 to TRBJ2-2; the D call of TRBD2 rests on TCRdb alone, since no DNA is present to check it. Germline loops: CDR1 SNHLY, CDR2 FYNNEI. This CDR3 contains 13 residues. The CDR3 spells CASPGGVPGELFF.

The chain has TRBV28 and TRBJ2-5; TCRdb names TRBD1, which stays unverified in the absence of DNA. The length of the CDR3 is 18 residues. Germline values: CDR1 MDHEN, CDR2 SYDVKM. The CDR3 loop reads CASSITTGDLFGLETQYF.

The chain carries TRBV13 and TRBJ2-1; the TRBD2 assignment by TCRdb is unverifiable without DNA. This CDR3 has 16 residues. Germline CDR1 reads PRHDT; CDR2 reads FYEKMQ (reference sequence). CDR3 region: CASSLGASGTHNEQFF.

The CDR3 loop reads CASSLTGGGSYNEQFF. This chain connects TRBV9 to TRBJ2-1; with no DNA, the TCRdb D assignment of TRBD1 cannot be verified. CDR3 length equals 16 residues. In germline, CDR1 is SGDLS, CDR2 YYNGEE. The full variable domain, with the rest looked up from reference TRBV9 and TRBJ2-1, is DSGVTQTPKHLITATGQRVTLRCSPRSGDLSVYWYQQSLDQGLQFLIQYYNGEERAKGNILERFSAQQFPDLHSELNLSSLELGDSALYFCASSLTGGGSYNEQFFGPGTRLTVL.

J is TRBJ2-3 and V is TRBV19; no DNA is available, so the TRBD1 call from TCRdb remains unchecked. The germline CDR1 and CDR2 sequences are LNHDA and SQIVND (reference sequence). The CDR3 consists of 15 residues. The CDR3 protein is CASSPGTGAADTQYF.

The chain has TRBV19 and TRBJ2-7; TCRdb's D gene call, TRBD2, goes unchecked for lack of DNA. Germline CDR1 LNHDA, CDR2 SQIVND (reference sequence). This CDR3 has 12 residues. CDR3 residues: CASSIGGGEQYF.

V gene TRBV19 combines with J gene TRBJ2-7. The CDR3 spans 14 residues. Germline-derived CDR1 and CDR2 are LNHDA and SQIVND (reference sequence). CDR3 loop: CASSASGDSYEQYF.